This is a list of T cell receptor beta chains from one sample in a study of blood T cell repertoires in COVID-19. The assay was immunoSEQ multiplex PCR, and TCRdb's table has in-frame clones only and misses some. The sample lists roughly 230,000 clones; approximately 88% were seen once. The sequenced material came from peripheral blood. The receptor source for this set is a human donor in a cohort sampled during active COVID-19. Each CDR3 is given with its conserved first and last residue. The D gene is left open where the match is weak. The size of a clone is reported for some rows only, either as once, few or many, or as a class for expanded clones.

j_call v_call d_call clone_size cdr3_nt cdr3_aa
TRBJ1-1 TRBV7-6 - - TGTGCCAGCAGCCAAGAGGGGGGGACTGAAGCTTTCTTT CASSQEGGTEAFF
TRBJ1-2 TRBV12-3/TRBV12-4 - - TGTGCCAGCAGTTTGGGGGGAAATAGTGGCTACACCTTC CASSLGGNSGYTF
TRBJ2-7 TRBV11-2 - - TGTGCCAGCAGCTCGGGGAGAGGGTACGAGCAGTACTTC CASSSGRGYEQYF
TRBJ2-7 TRBV24-1 - - TGTGCCACCAGTGACGCGGGGCAGGGTCACGACGAGCAGTACTTC CATSDAGQGHDEQYF
TRBJ1-1 TRBV29-1 - once TGCAGCGTTGAGGCCGGGGGCACTGAAGCTTTCTTT CSVEAGGTEAFF
TRBJ2-6 TRBV27 - - TGTGCCAGCAGTTTTACAGGGTTTTATAGTGGGGCCAACGTCCTGACTTTC CASSFTGFYSGANVLTF
TRBJ2-2 TRBV28 - - TGTGCCAGCTTATATAATCCGAACACCGGGGAGCTGTTTTTT CASLYNPNTGELFF
TRBJ2-5 TRBV19 - - TGTGCCAGCCTCGCGGGGGGACAGGGCGACGGGGTTGGAGAGACCCAGTACTTC CASLAGGQGDGVGETQYF
TRBJ2-3 TRBV6-1 - - TGTGCCAGCAGTGAAGGGAACCTTGCGGCGCAGTATTTT CASSEGNLAAQYF
TRBJ2-7 TRBV9 TRBD2 - TGTGCCAGCAGCAAAGGGCTAGCGGGGGCCGAAGCCCACGAGCAGTACTTC CASSKGLAGAEAHEQYF
TRBJ2-7 TRBV2 - - TGTGCCAGCAGTTTTGAATGGACAAGGGGCGACGAGCAGTACTTC CASSFEWTRGDEQYF
TRBJ2-7 TRBV12-3/TRBV12-4 - - TGTGCCAGCAGTCTAGGTCGGTACGAGCAGTACTTC CASSLGRYEQYF
TRBJ2-1 TRBV5-4 TRBD1 - TGTGCCAGCAGCCGGGACAGGGGCCAGGGTGAGCAGTTCTTC CASSRDRGQGEQFF
TRBJ2-7 TRBV19 - - TGTGCCAGTGGCGGGGCACGCGAGCAGTACTTC CASGGAREQYF
TRBJ1-1 TRBV3-1/TRBV3-2 - - TGTGCCAGCAGCCAAGTGGGGAGGGTAAATCATGAAGCTTTCTTT CASSQVGRVNHEAFF
TRBJ2-3 TRBV28 - - TGTGCCAGCGGCTCCTTGACAGATACGCAGTATTTT CASGSLTDTQYF
TRBJ1-1 TRBV5-4 TRBD1 - TGTGCCAGCAGCTTCCAACAGGGGGCGATGGCTTTCTTT CASSFQQGAMAFF
TRBJ2-1 TRBV28 - few TGTGCCAGCAGTTCCCCCTATCGCGGGTGGCAGTTCTTC CASSSPYRGWQFF
TRBJ1-2 TRBV4-1 - few TGCGCCAGCAGCCGAGGACAGATGAACTATGGCTACACCTTC CASSRGQMNYGYTF
TRBJ1-1 TRBV7-2 - - TGTGCCAGCAGCTTAGGAGGGATTAGGAACACTGAAGCTTTCTTT CASSLGGIRNTEAFF
TRBJ2-7 TRBV4-1 - few TGCGCCAGCAGCCAAGAGAAGAGCGGGTCCTACGAGCAGTACTTC CASSQEKSGSYEQYF
TRBJ1-2 TRBV4-3 TRBD1 - TGCGCCAGCAGCCAACTAGACAGGGGGCTCAACGGCTACACCTTC CASSQLDRGLNGYTF
TRBJ2-5 TRBV6-2/TRBV6-3 TRBD1 - TGTGCCAGCAGCCAACCGACAGGGTGGTACCAAGAGACCCAGTACTTC CASSQPTGWYQETQYF
TRBJ1-2 TRBV11-2 - once TGTGCCAGCAGCTTACCGGACAGAGTCTATGGCTACACCTTC CASSLPDRVYGYTF
TRBJ1-2 TRBV6-4 TRBD1 - TGTGCCAGCAGGAAGGAGGACAGGCTTGCGGGCTACACCTTC CASRKEDRLAGYTF
TRBJ2-7 TRBV27 TRBD1 - TGTGCCAGCAGTTTCCAGGGGGCTGCCTACGAGCAGTACTTC CASSFQGAAYEQYF
TRBJ1-1 TRBV30 - - TGTGCCTGGAGTGTATCCGTCAGCGCTGAAGCTTTCTTT CAWSVSVSAEAFF
TRBJ1-6 TRBV6-6 - - TGTGCCAGCAGTTATGATGGGCCACCGCTCCACTTT CASSYDGPPLHF
TRBJ1-5 TRBV19 - once TGTGCCAGTAGCCCTACCACCACAGGGAATCAGCCCCAGCATTTT CASSPTTTGNQPQHF
TRBJ1-4 TRBV5-1 - - TGCGCCAGCAGCCCTAATACACGGCCTCTAGATGGAAAACTGTTTTTT CASSPNTRPLDGKLFF
TRBJ1-1 TRBV7-2 - - TGTGCCAGCAGCTTAGCGCGGGGGGCCGGTAACACTGAAGCTTTCTTT CASSLARGAGNTEAFF
TRBJ2-3 TRBV9 TRBD2 - TGTGCCAGCAGCGTAGTGTCTAGCGGGGCCCCAGATACGCAGTATTTT CASSVVSSGAPDTQYF
TRBJ2-5 TRBV27 - - TGTGCCAGCAGTTGGGGAGGAGACATAAAGGGCGTGACCCAGTACTTC CASSWGGDIKGVTQYF
TRBJ2-1 TRBV6-4 TRBD2 - TGTGCCAGCAGTGTAGGACTAGCGGGAGGCAGTGAGCAGTTCTTC CASSVGLAGGSEQFF
TRBJ2-3 TRBV4-3 TRBD2 - TGCGCCAGCAGCCAAGGCGTAGCTAGCGGGGGACGGGGAGATACGCAGTATTTT CASSQGVASGGRGDTQYF
TRBJ1-1 TRBV10-3 - - TGTGCCATCAGAGCACTGAACACTGAAGCTTTCTTT CAIRALNTEAFF
TRBJ1-6 TRBV28 - - TGTGCCAGCAGTACCTTGACAGCATTTGAAGATAGCTCCTATAATTCACCCCTCCACTTT CASSTLTAFEDSSYNSPLHF
TRBJ1-2 TRBV4-1 TRBD1 - TGCGCCAGCAGCCATCCCCGGACAGGGGAGTATGGCTACACCTTC CASSHPRTGEYGYTF
TRBJ2-1 TRBV5-6 - - TGTGCCAGCAGCTCTACCTACAGTAATGAGCAGTTCTTC CASSSTYSNEQFF
TRBJ2-7 TRBV6-2/TRBV6-3 - - TGTGCCAGCAGTCCCCCGGGGCGGCCTAAGACTAGTCTACGAGGGCAGTACTTC CASSPPGRPKTSLRGQYF
TRBJ2-1 TRBV19 TRBD2 - TGTGCCAGTAGTAAGACGGGAGGTCCCCCCAATGAGCAGTTCTTC CASSKTGGPPNEQFF
TRBJ2-7 TRBV7-2 - few TGTGCCAGCAGCCCCCTTTCCTACGAGCAGTACTTC CASSPLSYEQYF
TRBJ1-1 TRBV28 - - TGTGCCAGCACCACGGGGTTGGGTGTTGAAGCTTTCTTT CASTTGLGVEAFF
TRBJ2-2 TRBV12-3/TRBV12-4 - - TGTGCCGACCGCCGGGGCACCGGGGAGCTGTTTTTT CADRRGTGELFF
TRBJ1-5 TRBV7-2 TRBD1 - TGTGCCAGCAGCTCCCCCGCAGGGGGTGGTCAGCCCCAGCATTTT CASSSPAGGGQPQHF
TRBJ2-7 TRBV6-6 - - TGTGCCAGCAGTCGACGACTAGGGAGCGGCACGCGCTACGAGCAGTACTTC CASSRRLGSGTRYEQYF
TRBJ2-7 TRBV6-5 TRBD1 - TGTGCCAGCAGCCGGGCCGGACAGGGGTCCTACGAGCAGTACTTC CASSRAGQGSYEQYF
TRBJ1-2 TRBV7-2 - - TGTGCCAGCAGCTTACAGGGATATGGCTACACCTTC CASSLQGYGYTF
TRBJ1-1 TRBV12-3/TRBV12-4 - - TGTGCCAGATATAGGACAGTCACTGAAGCTTTCTTT CARYRTVTEAFF
TRBJ2-7 TRBV11-2 TRBD1 - TGTGCCAGCAGCCCCCTGGGGGGACAGGGATACGAGCAGTACTTC CASSPLGGQGYEQYF
TRBJ2-7 TRBV9 - once TGTGCCAGCAGCGTAGGGGTTAGCGGAACCTACGAGCAGTACTTC CASSVGVSGTYEQYF
TRBJ1-2 TRBV6-2/TRBV6-3 TRBD1 - TGTGCCAGCAGTGTCCCGGGACAGGGGAACTATGGCTACACCTTC CASSVPGQGNYGYTF
TRBJ2-1 TRBV15 TRBD1 - TGTGCCACCAGCAAGTGGGAGACAGGGGGCTACAATGAGCAGTTCTTC CATSKWETGGYNEQFF
TRBJ2-1 TRBV18 TRBD1 - TGTGCCAGCTCAGAGGGGACAGGGGTCGATGAGCAGTTCTTC CASSEGTGVDEQFF
TRBJ2-1 TRBV25-1 TRBD2 few TGTGCCAGCAGTAAACCGGGACTAGCGTCCAATGAGCAGTTCTTC CASSKPGLASNEQFF